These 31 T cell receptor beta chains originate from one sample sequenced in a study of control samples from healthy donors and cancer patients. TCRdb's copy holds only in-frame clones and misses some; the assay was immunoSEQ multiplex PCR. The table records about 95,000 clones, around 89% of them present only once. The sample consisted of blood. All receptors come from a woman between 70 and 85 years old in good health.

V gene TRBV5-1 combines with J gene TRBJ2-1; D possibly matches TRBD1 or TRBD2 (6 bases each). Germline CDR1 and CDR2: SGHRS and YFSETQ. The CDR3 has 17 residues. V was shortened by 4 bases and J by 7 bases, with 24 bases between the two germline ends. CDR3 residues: CASSPTGGGEARNEQFF. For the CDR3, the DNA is TGCGCCAGCAGCCCCACCGGGGGCGGGGAGGCGAGAAATGAGCAGTTCTTC.

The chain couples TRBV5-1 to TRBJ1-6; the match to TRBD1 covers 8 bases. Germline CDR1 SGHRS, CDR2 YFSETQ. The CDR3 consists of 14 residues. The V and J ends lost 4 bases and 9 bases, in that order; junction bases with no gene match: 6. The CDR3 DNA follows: TGCGCCAGCAGCGCAGACAGGGGCGGTTCACCCCTCCACTTT. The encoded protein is CASSADRGGSPLHF.

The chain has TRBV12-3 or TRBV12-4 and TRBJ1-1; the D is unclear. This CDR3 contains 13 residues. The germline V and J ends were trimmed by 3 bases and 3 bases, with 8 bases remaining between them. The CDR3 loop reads CASSLVGDTEAFF. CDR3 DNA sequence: TGTGCCAGCAGTTTGGTTGGGGACACTGAAGCTTTCTTT.

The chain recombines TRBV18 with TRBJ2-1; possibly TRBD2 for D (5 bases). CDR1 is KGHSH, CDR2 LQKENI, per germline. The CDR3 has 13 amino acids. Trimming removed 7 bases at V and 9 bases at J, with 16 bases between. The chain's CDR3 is CASWRGSWGEQFF. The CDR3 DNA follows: TGTGCCAGCTGGAGAGGGAGCTGGGGTGAGCAGTTCTTC.

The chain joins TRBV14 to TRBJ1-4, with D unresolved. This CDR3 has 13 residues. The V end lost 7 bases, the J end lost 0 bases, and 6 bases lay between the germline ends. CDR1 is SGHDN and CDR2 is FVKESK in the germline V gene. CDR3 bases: TGTGCCAGCAACCGGGCAACTAATGAAAAACTGTTTTTT. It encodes CASNRATNEKLFF.

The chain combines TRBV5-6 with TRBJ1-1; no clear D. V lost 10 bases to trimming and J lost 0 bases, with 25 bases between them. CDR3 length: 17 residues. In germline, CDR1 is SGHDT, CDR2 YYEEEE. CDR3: CAAILGGFHRMNTEAFF. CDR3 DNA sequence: TGTGCCGCTATCCTCGGCGGGTTCCACCGAATGAACACTGAAGCTTTCTTT.

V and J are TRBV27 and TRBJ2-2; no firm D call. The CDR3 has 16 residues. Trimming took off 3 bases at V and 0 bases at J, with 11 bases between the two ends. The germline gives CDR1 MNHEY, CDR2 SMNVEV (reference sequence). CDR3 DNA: TGTGCCAGCAGTTTGGGATTTTTAGCGAACACCGGGGAGCTGTTTTTT. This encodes CASSLGFLANTGELFF.

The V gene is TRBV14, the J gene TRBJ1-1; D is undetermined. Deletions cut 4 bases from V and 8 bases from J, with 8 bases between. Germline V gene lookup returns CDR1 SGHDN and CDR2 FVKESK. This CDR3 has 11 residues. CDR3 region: CASSRSLEAFF. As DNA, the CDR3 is TGTGCCAGCAGCCGAAGCTTAGAAGCTTTCTTT.

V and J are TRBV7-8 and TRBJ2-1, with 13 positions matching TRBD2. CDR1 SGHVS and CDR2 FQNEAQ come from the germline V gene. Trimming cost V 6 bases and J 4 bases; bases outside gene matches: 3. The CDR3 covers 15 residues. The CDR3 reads CASSPGLAGYNEQFF. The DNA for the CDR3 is TGTGCCAGCAGTCCGGGACTAGCGGGATACAATGAGCAGTTCTTC.

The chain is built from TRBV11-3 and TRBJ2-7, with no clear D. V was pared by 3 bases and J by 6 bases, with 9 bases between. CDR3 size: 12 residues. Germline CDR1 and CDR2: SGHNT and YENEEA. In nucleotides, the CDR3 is TGTGCCAGCAGCTTGGGTGCGAGCGAGCAGTACTTC. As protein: CASSLGASEQYF.

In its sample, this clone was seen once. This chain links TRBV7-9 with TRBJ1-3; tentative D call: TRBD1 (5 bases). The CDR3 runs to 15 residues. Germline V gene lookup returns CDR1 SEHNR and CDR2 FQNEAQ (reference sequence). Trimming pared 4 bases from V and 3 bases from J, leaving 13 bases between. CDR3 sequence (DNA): TGTGCCAGCAGCTGGGGCAGTATTGGTGGAAACACCATATATTTT. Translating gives CASSWGSIGGNTIYF.

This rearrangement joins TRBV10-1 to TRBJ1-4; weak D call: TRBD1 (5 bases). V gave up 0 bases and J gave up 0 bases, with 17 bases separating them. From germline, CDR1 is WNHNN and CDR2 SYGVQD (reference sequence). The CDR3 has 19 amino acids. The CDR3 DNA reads TGCGCCAGCAGTGAGTCCCTCTCAAAGCAGGGTGCAACTAATGAAAAACTGTTTTTT. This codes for CASSESLSKQGATNEKLFF.

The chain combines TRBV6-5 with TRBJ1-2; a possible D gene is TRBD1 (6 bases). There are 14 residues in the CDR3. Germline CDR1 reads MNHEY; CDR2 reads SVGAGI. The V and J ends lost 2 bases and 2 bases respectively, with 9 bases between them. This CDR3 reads CASSYGGGNYGYTF. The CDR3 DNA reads TGTGCCAGCAGTTACGGGGGCGGAAACTATGGCTACACCTTC.

The CDR3: CASSRSERNTEAFF. As DNA, the CDR3 is TGTGCCAGCAGTCGCTCCGAGAGGAACACTGAAGCTTTCTTT. V gene TRBV6-5 combines with J gene TRBJ1-1; no clear D. CDR1 MNHEY and CDR2 SVGAGI come from the germline V gene. CDR3 length: 14 amino acids. V lost 5 bases, J lost 1 base, and 11 bases lay in between.

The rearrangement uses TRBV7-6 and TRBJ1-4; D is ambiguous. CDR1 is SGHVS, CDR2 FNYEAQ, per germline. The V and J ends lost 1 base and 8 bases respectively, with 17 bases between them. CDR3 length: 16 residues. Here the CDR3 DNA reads TGTGCCAGCAGCTTAGGGAAAGCCTCGGACCCCGAAAAACTGTTTTTT. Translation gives CASSLGKASDPEKLFF. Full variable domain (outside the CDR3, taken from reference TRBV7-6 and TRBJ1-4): GAGVSQSPRYKVTKRGQDVALRCDPISGHVSLYWYRQALGQGPEFLTYFNYEAQQDKSGLPNDRFSAERPEGSISTLTIQRTEQRDSAMYRCASSLGKASDPEKLFFGSGTQLSVL.

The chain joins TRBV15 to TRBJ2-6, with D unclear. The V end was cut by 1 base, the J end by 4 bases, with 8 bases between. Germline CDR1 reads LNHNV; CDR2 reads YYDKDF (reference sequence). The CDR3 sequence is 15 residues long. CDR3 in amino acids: CATSRGERGANVLTF. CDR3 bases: TGTGCCACCAGCAGAGGAGAGAGGGGGGCCAACGTCCTGACTTTC.

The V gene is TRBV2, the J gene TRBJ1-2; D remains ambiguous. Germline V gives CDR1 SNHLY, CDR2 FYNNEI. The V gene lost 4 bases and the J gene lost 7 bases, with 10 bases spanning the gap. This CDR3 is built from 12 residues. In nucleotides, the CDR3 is TGTGCCAGCAGTGTATATCGGGGTGGCTACACCTTC. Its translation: CASSVYRGGYTF.

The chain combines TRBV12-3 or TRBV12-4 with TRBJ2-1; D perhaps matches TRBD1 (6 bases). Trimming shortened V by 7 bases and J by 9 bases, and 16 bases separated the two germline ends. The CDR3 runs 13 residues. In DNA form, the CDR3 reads TGTGCCAGCACCTTGACAGGCGGTACTGAGCAGTTCTTC. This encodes CASTLTGGTEQFF.

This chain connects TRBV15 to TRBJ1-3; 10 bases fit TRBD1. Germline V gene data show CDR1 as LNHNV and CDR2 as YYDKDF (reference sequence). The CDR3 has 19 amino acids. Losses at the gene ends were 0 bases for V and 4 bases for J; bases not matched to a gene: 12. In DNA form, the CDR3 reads TGTGCCACCAGCAGAGATCGCGGGACAGGGGCCGTGTCGGGAAACACCATATATTTT. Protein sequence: CATSRDRGTGAVSGNTIYF. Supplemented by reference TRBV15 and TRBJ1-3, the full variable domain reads DAMVIQNPRYQVTQFGKPVTLSCSQTLNHNVMYWYQQKSSQAPKLLFHYYDKDFNNEADTPDNFQSRRPNTSFCFLDIRSPGLGDTAMYLCATSRDRGTGAVSGNTIYFGEGSWLTVV.

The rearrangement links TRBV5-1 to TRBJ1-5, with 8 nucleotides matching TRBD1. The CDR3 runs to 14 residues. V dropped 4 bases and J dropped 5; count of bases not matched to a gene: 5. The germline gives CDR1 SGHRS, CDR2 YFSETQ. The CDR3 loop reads CASSPDRADQPQHF. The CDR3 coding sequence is TGCGCCAGCAGCCCGGACAGGGCGGATCAGCCCCAGCATTTT.

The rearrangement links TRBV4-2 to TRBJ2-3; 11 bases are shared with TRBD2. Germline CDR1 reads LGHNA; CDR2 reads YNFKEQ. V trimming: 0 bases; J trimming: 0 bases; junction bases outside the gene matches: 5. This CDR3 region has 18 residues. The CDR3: CASSQDEVAGGSTDTQYF. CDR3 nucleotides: TGTGCCAGCAGCCAAGATGAGGTAGCGGGGGGGAGCACAGATACGCAGTATTTT.

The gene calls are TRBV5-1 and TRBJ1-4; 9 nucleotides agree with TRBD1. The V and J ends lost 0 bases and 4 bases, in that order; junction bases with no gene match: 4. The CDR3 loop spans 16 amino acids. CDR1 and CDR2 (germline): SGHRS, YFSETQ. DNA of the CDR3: TGCGCCAGCAGCTTGGTTACAGGGGGCAGTAATGAAAAACTGTTTTTT. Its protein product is CASSLVTGGSNEKLFF.

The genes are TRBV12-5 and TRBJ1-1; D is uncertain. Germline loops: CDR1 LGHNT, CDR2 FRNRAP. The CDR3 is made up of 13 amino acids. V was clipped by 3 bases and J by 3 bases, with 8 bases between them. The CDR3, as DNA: TGTGCTAGTGGTTTAGGAAGGTACACTGAAGCTTTCTTT. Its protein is CASGLGRYTEAFF.

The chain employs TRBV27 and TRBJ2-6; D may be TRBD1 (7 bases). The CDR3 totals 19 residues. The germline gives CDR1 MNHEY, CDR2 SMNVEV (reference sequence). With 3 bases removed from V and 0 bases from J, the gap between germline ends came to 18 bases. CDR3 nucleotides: TGTGCCAGCAGTTTTTATGGGCAGGGGGGCTTCTCTGGGGCCAACGTCCTGACTTTC. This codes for CASSFYGQGGFSGANVLTF.

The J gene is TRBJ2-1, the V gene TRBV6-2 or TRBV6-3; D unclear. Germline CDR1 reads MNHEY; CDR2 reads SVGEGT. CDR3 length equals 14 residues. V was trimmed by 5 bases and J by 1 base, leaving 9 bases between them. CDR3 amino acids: CASSPLGSYNEQFF. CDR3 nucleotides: TGTGCCAGCAGTCCCTTAGGGTCCTACAATGAGCAGTTCTTC.

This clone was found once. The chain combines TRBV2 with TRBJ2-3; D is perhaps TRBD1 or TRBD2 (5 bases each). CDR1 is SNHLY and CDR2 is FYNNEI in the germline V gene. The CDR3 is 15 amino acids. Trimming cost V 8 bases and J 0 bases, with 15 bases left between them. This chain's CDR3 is CASGGASSSTDTQYF. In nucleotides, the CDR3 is TGTGCCAGCGGGGGAGCGTCCTCTAGCACAGATACGCAGTATTTT.

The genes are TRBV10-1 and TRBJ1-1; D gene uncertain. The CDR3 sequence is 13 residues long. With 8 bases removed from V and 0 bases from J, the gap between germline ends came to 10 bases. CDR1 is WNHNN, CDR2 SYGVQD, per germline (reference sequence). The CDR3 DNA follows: TGCGCCAGCCAAGACACCCTGAACACTGAAGCTTTCTTT. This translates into CASQDTLNTEAFF.

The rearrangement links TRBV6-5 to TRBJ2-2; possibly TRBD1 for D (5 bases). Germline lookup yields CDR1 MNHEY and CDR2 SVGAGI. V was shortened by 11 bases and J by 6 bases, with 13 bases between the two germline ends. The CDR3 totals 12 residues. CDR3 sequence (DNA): TGTGCCGCTGTTGGGGCTGCCGGGGAGCTGTTTTTT. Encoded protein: CAAVGAAGELFF.

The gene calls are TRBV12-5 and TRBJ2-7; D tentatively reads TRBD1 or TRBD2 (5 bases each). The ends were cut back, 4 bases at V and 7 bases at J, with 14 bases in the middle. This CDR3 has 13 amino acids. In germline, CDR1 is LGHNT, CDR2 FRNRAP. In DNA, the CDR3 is TGTGCTAGTGGTTCTTCCGGGGCCCGGGAGCAGTACTTC. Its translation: CASGSSGAREQYF. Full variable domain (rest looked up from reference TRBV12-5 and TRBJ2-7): DARVTQTPRHKVTEMGQEVTMRCQPILGHNTVFWYRQTMMQGLELLAYFRNRAPLDDSGMPKDRFSAEMPDATLATLKIQPSEPRDSAVYFCASGSSGAREQYFGPGTRLTVT.

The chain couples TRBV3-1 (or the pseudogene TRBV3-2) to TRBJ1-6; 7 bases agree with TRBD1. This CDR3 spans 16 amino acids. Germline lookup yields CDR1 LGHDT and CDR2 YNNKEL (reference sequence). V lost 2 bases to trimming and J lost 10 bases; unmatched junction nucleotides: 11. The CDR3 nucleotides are TGTGCCAGCAGCCAACAAGGACTGACAGGGACATCACCCCTCCACTTT. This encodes CASSQQGLTGTSPLHF.

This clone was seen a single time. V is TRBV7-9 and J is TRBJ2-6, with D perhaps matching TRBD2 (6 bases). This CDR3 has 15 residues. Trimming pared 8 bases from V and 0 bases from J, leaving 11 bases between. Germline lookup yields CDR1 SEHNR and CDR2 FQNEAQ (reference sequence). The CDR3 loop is CASGGAVSGANVLTF. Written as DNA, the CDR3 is TGTGCCAGCGGCGGGGCGGTCTCTGGGGCCAACGTCCTGACTTTC.